This record covers a single T cell receptor (beta chain). No antigen is known for it. No much larger clone exists at a distance of one base, and base qualities are not known. Only healthy Caucasian donors were included. Miltenyi CD45RO+ enrichment and human naive T-cell isolation kits were used to isolate memory (CD45RO+) and naive T cells from PBMC. The data are from a study of identical twins (dated by TCRdb to the mid-2010s). With respect to the entire study: The study deep-sequenced TCR alpha and beta repertoires from monozygotic twins, unrelated adults of various ages and cord blood to test whether fetal clonotypes persist. To rule out contamination, the twin experiments were replicated at different times with different library preparation protocols. The paper as a whole reports these results and caveats: In monozygotic twins, out-of-frame TCR alpha sharing was systematically underestimated by recombination models, although the models agreed with sharing between unrelated individuals. Zero-insertion analyses could be partly confounded by invariant T cells such as MAIT and iNKT, although diverse VJ usage argued against such confounding for most clonotypes. The excess sharing between twins in beta out-of-frame sequences was weaker because fewer shared sequences reduced the signal-to-noise ratio. Compared with coincidental sharing between unrelated individuals, out-of-frame TCR alpha sequences shared between twins had an excess of sequences with low generation probability. Because the same donors could not be followed over many years, the conclusions depended on cross-sectional statistical analysis. Fewer insertions were carried by abundant cord blood beta clonotypes, a similar but weaker trend appeared in young adult naive repertoires, and no such trend appeared in memory repertoires.

Including the terminal cysteine and phenylalanine, the CDR3 comprises 15 residues. The only DNA kept is the CDR3, 45 bases in frame from the first base. Compared with germline, V lacks 5 bases and J lacks 10 bases; bases without a gene match: 16. CDR1 and CDR2, per the germline V gene, are SGHTA and FQGNSA. The library was obtained by 5' RACE. Instrument on record: Illumina HiSeq 2000. Template switching introduced a universal primer binding site; the final cDNA contained a unique molecular identifier, enabling accurate counting of TCR cDNA molecules. Specific primers in the conserved constant-segment region were used to synthesize first-strand cDNA for TCR alpha and beta chains. To control for contamination, every cDNA library was double barcoded, receiving both a SMART-Mk sample barcode and Illumina barcodes. TruSeq adapter sequences and Illumina sample barcodes were added in two successive PCR steps. The Illumina HiSeq platform was used with custom primers to sequence TCR alpha and beta cDNA libraries. The study's processing was this. MiGEC was used to process raw reads and extract unique molecular identifiers, and MiXCR was used to find CDR3 positions. For each individual, recombination models were inferred using an EM algorithm with the repgenHMM and IGoR tools. Shared clonotype analysis was performed with the tcR package in R, normalizing sharing by the product of cloneset sizes. Out-of-frame nonproductive sequences were analyzed to study raw recombination free of thymic and clonal selection effects. TCRdb reanalyzed the raw reads on its own, using fastp at Q25 for trimming and MiXCR for clone calling, and kept in-frame beta chains. Each record represents a unique CDR3 protein, reported with the most common genes and DNA among its rows. TCRdb's processing, not the authors', yielded these V and J calls. This sample gives roughly 250,000 distinct CDR3 sequences in total; over 11% of them show up just once. Together, the top ten hold around 8.3% of the sample.

This receptor was obtained from a woman between 18 and 29 years old in good health. The specimen sequenced was memory (CD45RO+) T cells sorted from blood. The cell subset or site label corresponds to: CD45RO+ enriched T cells. The rearrangement combines TRBV7-2 with TRBJ1-1; the central 7 bases match TRBD1. The bases are TGTGCCAGCAGCAAGGGACAGCAAAACCCGGAAGGAGCTTTCTTT. Translated, this is CASSKGQQNPEGAFF.